This entry features one T cell receptor (beta chain) sequence. The data belong to a study of blood T cell repertoires in COVID-19. Assay used: immunoSEQ multiplex PCR; TCRdb lists only in-frame clones, some missing. The sample holds approximately 67,000 clones, 91% seen once. The germline CDR1 and CDR2 sequences are DFQATT and SNEGSKA (reference sequence). This CDR3 is 9 amino acids long. Trimming took 7 bases from V and 14 from J, leaving 9 bases between them. This chain links TRBV20-1 with TRBJ1-6; D remains unclear. The sequenced material came from peripheral blood. The clonotype originates from a woman in her fifties or sixties with active COVID-19. This chain's CDR3 is CSVCASLHF. The CDR3 region has the DNA TGCAGTGTGTGCGCATCCCTCCACTTT.